A single sample is the source of the 14 T cell receptor beta chains below, sequenced in a study of OX40 agonist ivuxolimab in advanced cancers. Only in-frame clones appear in the TCRdb table, and some are missing; sequencing was by immunoSEQ multiplex PCR. The top ten hold 2% to 2.5% of the sample, which has over 55,000 clones, around 80% seen once. The sequencing used CD4+ or CD8+ T cells sorted from blood, collected in a trial of the OX40 agonist ivuxolimab. The source of these receptors is an adult with an advanced solid tumor such as melanoma, head and neck, liver or kidney cancer.

The chain uses TRBV29-1 and TRBJ1-2; D might be TRBD1 (5 bases). The germline V gene encodes CDR1 SQVTM and CDR2 ANQGSEA. Trimming stripped 7 bases from V and 12 bases from J, with 12 bases between. The CDR3 loop spans 9 amino acids. The CDR3 nucleotides read TGCAGCGATGCTGCGGGGGACACCTTC. Translating it yields CSDAAGDTF.

The J gene is TRBJ1-6, the V gene TRBV19; D gene unclear. Germline V gives CDR1 LNHDA, CDR2 SQIVND (reference sequence). This CDR3 spans 13 amino acids. Trimming took 5 bases from V and 9 from J, leaving 11 bases between them. Here the CDR3 DNA reads TGTGCCAGTAGTGAAGGGAAGGGTTCACCCCTCCACTTT. Translation: CASSEGKGSPLHF.

This chain uses TRBV7-2 with TRBJ2-5; no clear D. V shed 1 base and J shed 4 bases, with 10 bases lying between them. Germline CDR1 and CDR2: SGHTA and FQGNSA. The CDR3 sequence is 14 residues long. The CDR3 nucleotides are TGTGCCAGCAGCTTAGTAGCCACTTCAGAGACCCAGTACTTC. Translating it yields CASSLVATSETQYF. Full variable domain (missing parts from reference TRBV7-2 and TRBJ2-5): GAGVSQSPSNKVTEKGKDVELRCDPISGHTALYWYRQSLGQGLEFLIYFQGNSAPDKSGLPSDRFSAERTGGSVSTLTIQRTQQEDSAVYLCASSLVATSETQYFGPGTRLLVL.

This chain uses TRBV6-5 with TRBJ1-5; D perhaps matches TRBD1 (5 bases). CDR1 is MNHEY and CDR2 is SVGAGI in the germline V gene. This CDR3 region has 13 residues. Trimming removed 8 bases from V and 6 bases from J, with 14 bases in between. The CDR3 protein is CASQGREGQPQHF. The CDR3 DNA sequence: TGTGCCAGCCAGGGTCGCGAAGGTCAGCCCCAGCATTTT.

The J gene is TRBJ1-2, the V gene TRBV6-5; 7 nucleotides align to TRBD1. The CDR3 is 15 residues long. The V gene end was trimmed by 4 bases and the J gene end by 2 bases; junction bases not matched to a gene: 7. Germline loops: CDR1 MNHEY, CDR2 SVGAGI. The CDR3 protein is CASSFGDRRNYGYTF. For the CDR3, the DNA is TGTGCCAGCAGTTTCGGGGACAGAAGAAACTATGGCTACACCTTC.

The chain links TRBV28 to TRBJ1-2; D is unresolved. The CDR3 is made up of 14 amino acids. Germline CDR1 is MDHEN and CDR2 is SYDVKM. Between the trimmed V and J ends, which lost 3 bases and 1 base, there was a span of 9 bases. Here the CDR3 reads CASSFQLLNYGYTF. The DNA of the CDR3 is TGTGCCAGCAGTTTCCAACTCCTTAACTATGGCTACACCTTC.

This chain joins TRBV27 and TRBJ2-1; no clear D. Trimming pared 8 bases from V and 3 bases from J, leaving 20 bases between. This CDR3 contains 16 residues. Germline CDR1 reads MNHEY; CDR2 reads SMNVEV (reference sequence). The CDR3 coding sequence is TGTGCCAGCCGACCCACTTGGGATCCAAGCTACAATGAGCAGTTCTTC. As protein: CASRPTWDPSYNEQFF.

The genes are TRBV6-5 and TRBJ1-1, with a possible D match to TRBD1 (6 bases). The CDR3 runs to 14 residues. V dropped 6 bases and J dropped 1 base, with 12 bases sitting between them. Germline assignment: CDR1 MNHEY and CDR2 SVGAGI. The CDR3: CASSRGQTNTEAFF. In nucleotides, the CDR3 is TGTGCCAGCAGCCGCGGACAGACGAACACTGAAGCTTTCTTT.

V is TRBV10-3 and J is TRBJ2-1; 8 positions match TRBD2. V trimming: 4 bases; J trimming: 6 bases; junction bases outside the gene matches: 8. The CDR3 is 15 residues long. The germline gives CDR1 ENHRY, CDR2 SYGVKD. Here the CDR3 reads CAISADGGASNEQFF. Here the CDR3 DNA reads TGTGCCATCAGTGCGGACGGGGGGGCCTCCAATGAGCAGTTCTTC.

This clone appeared a single time. V usage is TRBV6-5 and J usage is TRBJ2-5; possibly TRBD1 for D (5 bases). V lost 4 bases, J lost 5 bases, and 14 bases lay in between. In germline, CDR1 is MNHEY, CDR2 SVGAGI. This CDR3 spans 14 amino acids. CDR3 region: CASSFQGRVETQYF. The DNA of the CDR3 is TGTGCCAGCAGTTTCCAGGGTAGGGTGGAGACCCAGTACTTC.

This clone was seen a single time. The V gene is TRBV15, the J gene TRBJ1-3; D remains unclear. This CDR3 region has 15 residues. In germline, CDR1 is LNHNV, CDR2 YYDKDF (reference sequence). Deletions cut 0 bases from V and 2 bases from J, with 8 bases between. CDR3 sequence (DNA): TGTGCCACCAGCAGAGATGACGTAGCTGGAAACACCATATATTTT. This codes for CATSRDDVAGNTIYF.

The chain combines TRBV13 with TRBJ2-2; the match to TRBD1 covers 8 bases. Germline values: CDR1 PRHDT, CDR2 FYEKMQ (reference sequence). The CDR3 has 16 residues. Trimming removed 5 bases from V and 2 bases from J; junction bases left unmatched: 7. CDR3 coding DNA: TGTGCCAGCAGCCCCTCCGGGACAGGCAACACCGGGGAGCTGTTTTTT. As protein: CASSPSGTGNTGELFF.

The J gene is TRBJ2-7, the V gene TRBV9; D possibly matches TRBD1 or TRBD2 (6 bases each). The CDR3 runs to 14 residues. Trimming stripped 4 bases from V and 0 bases from J, with 11 bases between. CDR1 is SGDLS, CDR2 YYNGEE, per germline. CDR3 sequence reads: CASSPGDTSYEQYF. The CDR3, as DNA: TGTGCCAGCAGCCCGGGGGACACCTCCTACGAGCAGTACTTC.

This chain uses TRBV11-2 with TRBJ1-1, with 12 bases fitting TRBD1. The germline gives CDR1 SGHAT, CDR2 FQNNGV. The CDR3 has 16 amino acids. Unmatched junction bases numbered 5, after V lost 2 bases and J lost 4 bases. CDR3 protein: CASSLFGTGGLTEAFF. The CDR3 nucleotides read TGTGCCAGCAGCTTATTCGGGACAGGGGGCCTCACTGAAGCTTTCTTT. Variable domain in full (rest from reference TRBV11-2 and TRBJ1-1): EAGVAQSPRYKIIEKRQSVAFWCNPISGHATLYWYQQILGQGPKLLIQFQNNGVVDDSQLPKDRFSAERLKGVDSTLKIQPAKLEDSAVYLCASSLFGTGGLTEAFFGQGTRLTVV.